One and the same sample provided the 25 T cell receptor beta chains below, sequenced in a study of blood T cells in healthy people across ages. Primed by a sample-barcoded 5' primer and a J-beta primer mix, a second PCR proceeded for 7 to 11 cycles. TCRdb passed the 5' RACE reads through MiXCR, listing each CDR3 protein once. The sample holds some 800,000 distinct CDR3 sequences, around two fifths seen once. Specimen: blood. These TCRs come from a man in his 60s in good health.

The V gene is TRBV20-1, the J gene TRBJ1-5; D is unclear. This CDR3 is built from 15 residues. Germline V gene sequence: CDR1 DFQATT, CDR2 SNEGSKA (reference sequence). V was clipped by 2 bases and J by 4 bases, with 15 bases between them. The CDR3 DNA sequence: TGCAGTGCTAGACAATTTGGTGGCGGTAATCAGCCCCAGCATTTT. The encoded protein is CSARQFGGGNQPQHF.

The gene calls are TRBV12-3 or TRBV12-4 and TRBJ1-4, with a possible D match to TRBD1 (6 bases). V lost 6 bases, J lost 4 bases, and 18 bases lay in between. The CDR3 consists of 16 residues. The CDR3 coding sequence is TGTGCCAGCAGGGCAGGGGATAGGAGGCTTAATGAAAAACTGTTTTTT. The encoded protein is CASRAGDRRLNEKLFF.

V gene TRBV20-1 combines with J gene TRBJ1-1; 7 bases are shared with TRBD1. Germline V gene data show CDR1 as DFQATT and CDR2 as SNEGSKA (reference sequence). This CDR3 has 12 amino acids. With 5 bases clipped from V and 1 base from J, the junction kept 1 base outside the gene matches. The CDR3 spells CSAEGANTEAFF. CDR3 DNA: TGCAGTGCTGAGGGGGCGAACACTGAAGCTTTCTTT.

This clonotype was found many times. This chain links TRBV7-2 with TRBJ1-2, with D uncertain. CDR1 and CDR2 from the germline V gene are SGHTA and FQGNSA. CDR3 length: 17 residues. V was pared by 1 base and J by 0 bases, with 15 bases between. The CDR3 bases are TGTGCCAGCAGCTTAGTAGGAGGTAGAGCCGCTAACTATGGCTACACCTTC. It codes for CASSLVGGRAANYGYTF.

The rearrangement links TRBV7-9 to TRBJ2-5; D tentatively reads TRBD1 or TRBD2 (5 bases each). The J call may be mistaken, given a closer DNA end match to TRBJ2-7. CDR1 is SEHNR, CDR2 FQNEAQ, per germline (reference sequence). The CDR3 extends over 13 amino acids. CDR3 in DNA: TGTGCCAGCAGCTTCGGCAGGGACCACGAGCAGTACTTC. This codes for CASSFGRDHEQYF.

This clonotype turned up a few times. CDR3 sequence: CASSYLSKGANYGYTF. In DNA, the CDR3 is TGTGCCAGCAGTTACCTAAGCAAGGGAGCTAACTATGGCTACACCTTC. V is TRBV6-5 and J is TRBJ1-2; D is unclear. This CDR3 has 16 residues. The germline V and J ends were trimmed by 2 bases and 0 bases, with 13 bases remaining between them. CDR1 is MNHEY, CDR2 SVGAGI, per germline.

This chain uses TRBV7-2 with TRBJ2-1; 11 bases align to TRBD2. CDR3 length equals 16 residues. J gave up 5 bases and V 0 bases, and 3 bases lay outside the gene matches. CDR1 SGHTA and CDR2 FQGNSA come from the germline V gene. CDR3 in amino acids: CASSLAIAGGDNEQFF. CDR3 bases: TGTGCCAGCAGCTTAGCGATAGCGGGGGGGGACAATGAGCAGTTCTTC.

This sequence joins TRBV12-3 or TRBV12-4 and TRBJ2-2; a weak D match, TRBD2 (6 bases). This CDR3 contains 15 residues. V was pared by 2 bases and J by 5 bases, with 12 bases between. CDR3 amino acids: CASSLRGRGTGELFF. The CDR3 DNA sequence: TGTGCCAGCAGTTTAAGGGGACGGGGGACCGGGGAGCTGTTTTTT.

In this sample, this clonotype turned up once. The V gene is TRBV7-2, the J gene TRBJ2-1, with 10 bases that match TRBD2. The junction had 10 bases not matched to a gene; V was cut back by 6 bases and J by 5 bases. This CDR3 spans 16 amino acids. Per germline, CDR1 SGHTA and CDR2 FQGNSA. CDR3 coding DNA: TGTGCCAGCAGGCAGCAACTAGCGGGGCCCGACAATGAGCAGTTCTTC. Its protein is CASRQQLAGPDNEQFF.

V is TRBV7-2 and J is TRBJ2-1, with TRBD2 matching over 9 bases. The trim removed 1 base at V and 5 bases at J, leaving 6 bases unmatched. CDR1 is SGHTA, CDR2 FQGNSA, per germline. This CDR3 is built from 16 residues. The CDR3 loop is CASSLGPLAGHNEQFF. CDR3 DNA: TGTGCCAGCAGCTTAGGGCCCCTAGCGGGACACAATGAGCAGTTCTTC.

This chain joins TRBV3-1 and TRBJ1-4, with a weak D call TRBD1 (5 bases). Germline CDR1 and CDR2: LGHDT and YNNKEL (reference sequence). The length of the CDR3 is 16 residues. V lost 4 bases and J 11 bases, leaving 23 bases between the germline ends. This CDR3 is CASSRTVGTREGKLFF. The CDR3 DNA reads TGTGCCAGCAGCCGGACTGTGGGGACTAGGGAAGGGAAACTGTTTTTT.

Only a few counts were recorded for this clonotype. The V and J genes are TRBV10-3 and TRBJ2-7; maybe TRBD2 (5 bases). Germline values: CDR1 ENHRY, CDR2 SYGVKD. CDR3 length: 14 residues. The V end lost 7 bases, the J end lost 1 base, and 14 bases lay between the germline ends. This CDR3 reads CAIMGASRSYEQYF. The CDR3 bases are TGTGCCATCATGGGAGCATCACGGTCCTACGAGCAGTACTTC.

The chain links TRBV2 to TRBJ2-1; D unresolved. V was pared by 6 bases and J by 3 bases, with 12 bases between. The CDR3 totals 14 residues. Germline loops: CDR1 SNHLY, CDR2 FYNNEI. The CDR3 region is CASSERTYYNEQFF. CDR3 bases: TGTGCCAGCAGCGAAAGAACCTACTACAATGAGCAGTTCTTC. The whole variable domain, remainder taken from reference TRBV2 and TRBJ2-1, is EPEVTQTPSHQVTQMGQEVILRCVPISNHLYFYWYRQILGQKVEFLVSFYNNEISEKSEIFDDQFSVERPDGSNFTLKIRSTKLEDSAMYFCASSERTYYNEQFFGPGTRLTVL.

The chain combines TRBV7-3 with TRBJ2-1; 7 bases match TRBD2. V shed 5 bases, J shed 2 bases, and the junction held 9 bases outside the gene matches. Per germline, CDR1 SGHTA and CDR2 FQGTGA. The CDR3 loop spans 16 amino acids. The CDR3 sequence: CASSPAASGAYNEQFF. The CDR3 DNA sequence: TGTGCCAGCAGCCCGGCGGCTAGCGGAGCCTACAATGAGCAGTTCTTC.

This rearrangement joins TRBV20-1 to TRBJ2-5, with 11 bases matching TRBD2. Unmatched junction bases numbered 11, after V lost 0 bases and J lost 11 bases. In germline, CDR1 is DFQATT, CDR2 SNEGSKA (reference sequence). This CDR3 has 15 residues. CDR3: CSARDPTSGGNEQYF. The CDR3 region has the DNA TGCAGTGCTAGAGATCCAACTAGCGGGGGCAATGAGCAGTACTTC.

This rearrangement joins TRBV5-1 to TRBJ2-2; D possibly corresponds to TRBD2 (7 bases). The germline V gene has CDR1 SGHRS and CDR2 YFSETQ. The CDR3 spans 16 residues. V lost 2 bases, J lost 4 bases, and 15 bases lay in between. CDR3 bases: TGCGCCAGCAGCTTCGAGGGGGGGCGGAGCACCGGGGAGCTGTTTTTT. Translating gives CASSFEGGRSTGELFF.

The table lists this clonotype with a count of one. The V gene is TRBV12-3 or TRBV12-4, the J gene TRBJ2-7; maybe TRBD1 (6 bases). V lost 6 bases to trimming and J lost 6 bases, with 15 bases between them. CDR3 size: 13 residues. CDR3: CASRLTGLSEQYF. The CDR3 DNA reads TGTGCCAGCAGGTTAACAGGGCTGAGCGAGCAGTACTTC.

This clonotype was seen once. The chain is built from TRBV9 and TRBJ1-3; no clear D. Trimming removed 4 bases from V and 4 bases from J, with 9 bases in between. The CDR3 consists of 13 residues. The germline V gene has CDR1 SGDLS and CDR2 YYNGEE. In nucleotides, the CDR3 is TGTGCCAGCAGCCGGGAGGGAGGAAACACCATATATTTT. It encodes CASSREGGNTIYF.

As concerns this clonotype: Germline is not matched at one junction end, which may reflect a read error. The chain uses TRBV20-1 and TRBJ1-2; D remains unclear. This CDR3 contains 13 residues. Germline CDR1 and CDR2: DFQATT and SNEGSKA (reference sequence). The CDR3 DNA reads as TGCAGTGCTAGAGGCACCGCGAATAGTGGCTACATCTTC. Its protein is CSARGTANSGYIF.

This clonotype has more than one count but fewer than ten. The chain has TRBV20-1 and TRBJ2-5; 7 bases are a match to TRBD1. The J call could be wrong; TRBJ2-7 is a better fit for the DNA end. This CDR3 comprises 13 residues. Germline values: CDR1 DFQATT, CDR2 SNEGSKA (reference sequence). The chain's CDR3 is CSVPTGSVREQYF. The CDR3 DNA reads as TGCAGTGTCCCGACAGGGTCAGTTCGCGAGCAGTACTTC.

This chain uses TRBV5-1 with TRBJ2-4; D perhaps matches TRBD1 (6 bases). The J call may be mistaken, given a closer DNA end match to TRBJ2-5. Per the germline V gene, CDR1 is SGHRS and CDR2 is YFSETQ. The CDR3 covers 13 residues. CDR3 region: CASSGRDTETQYF. The CDR3 coding sequence is TGCGCCAGCAGCGGCCGGGACACAGAGACCCAGTACTTC.

The rearrangement links TRBV6-5 to TRBJ2-7; maybe TRBD2 (6 bases). The germline V and J ends were trimmed by 5 bases and 5 bases, with 16 bases remaining between them. This CDR3 region has 14 residues. From germline, CDR1 is MNHEY and CDR2 SVGAGI. The CDR3: CASSDAGSRDEQYF. The DNA for the CDR3 is TGTGCCAGCAGTGACGCGGGGTCTCGGGACGAGCAGTACTTC.

In its sample, this clonotype was seen a few times. The V call is TRBV12-3 or TRBV12-4, the J call TRBJ2-7; TRBD1 aligns across 10 bases. V was pared by 6 bases and J by 2 bases, with 10 bases of the junction left unmatched. The CDR3 spans 16 residues. CDR3 nucleotides: TGTGCCAGCAGCCTGACAGGGGGCCCGACCCCCTACGAGCAGTACTTC. Translating it yields CASSLTGGPTPYEQYF.

The chain carries TRBV4-3 and TRBJ2-7, with 8 bases aligning to TRBD2. This CDR3 comprises 15 residues. Germline V lookup: CDR1 LGHNA, CDR2 YSLEER. V shed 0 bases and J 3 bases; nucleotides not matched to a gene: 4. The CDR3 is CASSQDGGGFYEQYF. CDR3 nucleotides: TGCGCCAGCAGCCAAGATGGCGGGGGGTTCTACGAGCAGTACTTC.

This clonotype came up a few times. This chain connects TRBV3-1 to TRBJ2-3; 9 positions match TRBD1. Trimming took 0 bases from V and 4 from J; bases not matched to a gene: 14. The CDR3 sequence is 19 residues long. CDR1 LGHDT and CDR2 YNNKEL come from the germline V gene (reference sequence). In DNA form, the CDR3 reads TGTGCCAGCAGCCAAGATGGAGGTCGAGCGGGGACAGGGTCAGATACGCAGTATTTT. It translates to CASSQDGGRAGTGSDTQYF.